Each of the 25 T cell receptor beta chains below was sequenced from the same sample in a study of blood T cell repertoires in COVID-19. Data came from immunoSEQ multiplex PCR; TCRdb stores just in-frame clones and leaves some out. The sample carries tens of thousands of clones, roughly 79% recorded once. The sample taken for sequencing was peripheral blood. The receptors derive from a human donor in a cohort sampled during active COVID-19.

This clone occurred once. The chain employs TRBV6-5 and TRBJ1-2; D not resolved. Trimming cost V 6 bases and J 0 bases, with 14 bases left between them. Germline lookup yields CDR1 MNHEY and CDR2 SVGAGI. This CDR3 region has 15 residues. CDR3 amino acids: CASRPGSGPNYGYTF. Written as DNA, the CDR3 is TGTGCCAGCAGGCCGGGATCCGGACCTAACTATGGCTACACCTTC.

The rearrangement uses TRBV11-2 and TRBJ2-1; no firm D call. Germline V gives CDR1 SGHAT, CDR2 FQNNGV. This CDR3 is 14 amino acids long. The V end was cut by 5 bases, the J end by 9 bases, with 17 bases between. This chain's CDR3 is CASSPLRHSGEQFF. CDR3 bases: TGTGCCAGCAGCCCGCTTCGACATTCCGGTGAGCAGTTCTTC.

V usage is TRBV19 and J usage is TRBJ2-3; 9 nucleotides align to TRBD1. Losses at the gene ends were 5 bases for V and 7 bases for J; bases not matched to a gene: 13. The CDR3 is 16 amino acids. The germline gives CDR1 LNHDA, CDR2 SQIVND (reference sequence). Here the CDR3 DNA reads TGTGCCAGTAGTTCTCGGACAGGGGCCAAGGTGTATACGCAGTATTTT. Translated, it gives CASSSRTGAKVYTQYF.

The chain carries TRBV9 and TRBJ2-7; the D is unclear. Germline values: CDR1 SGDLS, CDR2 YYNGEE. This CDR3 has 14 amino acids. The V end was cut by 0 bases, the J end by 3 bases, with 10 bases between. CDR3 region: CASSVGATDYEQYF. The CDR3 DNA sequence: TGTGCCAGCAGCGTAGGCGCTACCGACTACGAGCAGTACTTC.

The V call is TRBV28, the J call TRBJ2-2, with TRBD1 matching 10 bases. The CDR3 runs 17 residues. The V gene end was trimmed by 7 bases and the J gene end by 6 bases; junction bases not matched to a gene: 14. Germline V gene data show CDR1 as MDHEN and CDR2 as SYDVKM. The CDR3 nucleotides are TGTGCCAGCACCCGGACAGGGGGTCGATATCGCGCCGGGGAGCTGTTTTTT. Residues: CASTRTGGRYRAGELFF.

The chain recombines TRBV6-2 or TRBV6-3 with TRBJ1-5; D might be TRBD1 (5 bases). The V gene lost 7 bases and the J gene lost 1 base, with 14 bases spanning the gap. The CDR3 totals 15 residues. The V gene's germline CDR1 is MNHEY and CDR2 SVGEGT. The DNA for the CDR3 is TGTGCCAGCACCCCCGGGGGGGGGAGCAATCAGCCCCAGCATTTT. Its translation: CASTPGGGSNQPQHF.

This clone was picked up a small number of times. V is TRBV5-1 and J is TRBJ2-1; 10 bases are shared with TRBD1. Germline V gives CDR1 SGHRS, CDR2 YFSETQ. The CDR3 loop spans 15 amino acids. The trim removed 1 base at V and 7 bases at J, leaving 5 bases unmatched. CDR3 sequence: CASSLRTGGNNEQFF. Here the CDR3 DNA reads TGCGCCAGCAGCTTGAGGACAGGGGGTAATAATGAGCAGTTCTTC. The full variable domain, rest sourced from reference TRBV5-1 and TRBJ2-1, is KAGVTQTPRYLIKTRGQQVTLSCSPISGHRSVSWYQQTPGQGLQFLFEYFSETQRNKGNFPGRFSGRQFSNSRSEMNVSTLELGDSALYLCASSLRTGGNNEQFFGPGTRLTVL.

The chain couples TRBV6-6 to TRBJ2-7; the match to TRBD2 covers 11 bases. The germline gives CDR1 MNHNY, CDR2 SVGAGI (reference sequence). With 2 bases clipped from V and 3 bases from J, the junction kept 0 bases outside the gene matches. The CDR3 spans 14 residues. CDR3 sequence: CASSYTSGSYEQYF. The CDR3 nucleotides are TGTGCCAGCAGTTACACTAGCGGGAGCTACGAGCAGTACTTC.

Worth noting for this clone: This same CDR3 is encoded by further DNA sequences in the sample. Here the CDR3 reads CASRLQGALYHEQYF. The DNA of the CDR3 is TGTGCCAGTCGGTTACAGGGGGCGCTTTACCACGAGCAGTACTTC. The V gene is TRBV19, the J gene TRBJ2-7; 9 bases agree with TRBD1. CDR1 is LNHDA, CDR2 SQIVND, per germline (reference sequence). The CDR3 loop spans 15 amino acids. J lost 5 bases, V lost 8 bases, and 13 bases had no gene match.

This chain uses TRBV24-1 with TRBJ2-1; 11 nucleotides line up with TRBD2. This CDR3 spans 16 amino acids. The V segment lost 3 bases and the J segment 7 bases; nucleotides outside the gene matches: 7. Germline V gives CDR1 KGHDR, CDR2 SFDVKD. The CDR3 sequence is CATSDLSGRGRNEQFF. The CDR3 DNA follows: TGTGCCACCAGTGATCTTAGCGGGAGGGGGCGGAATGAGCAGTTCTTC.

The chain combines TRBV18 with TRBJ2-5; unclear D gene. Trimming removed 4 bases at V and 1 base at J, with 13 bases between. This CDR3 region has 15 residues. The germline gives CDR1 KGHSH, CDR2 LQKENI. In DNA, the CDR3 is TGTGCCAGCTCACTCGATCCGGGTCCCCAAGAGACCCAGTACTTC. Translation: CASSLDPGPQETQYF.

V and J are TRBV3-1 (or the pseudogene TRBV3-2) and TRBJ1-2, with TRBD1 identical over 8 bases. Germline assignment: CDR1 LGHDT and CDR2 YNNKEL (reference sequence). The CDR3 has 14 residues. V lost 4 bases, J lost 5 bases, and 6 bases stayed unmatched. The CDR3 coding sequence is TGTGCCAGCAGCCCCAGACAGGGGTCGTATGGCTACACCTTC. Translation: CASSPRQGSYGYTF.

The chain uses TRBV28 and TRBJ1-4; D is unclear. V lost 4 bases and J lost 3, with 12 bases in between. The CDR3 consists of 15 residues. The germline V gene encodes CDR1 MDHEN and CDR2 SYDVKM. The CDR3 loop is CASSSAGGSNEKLFF. CDR3 in DNA: TGTGCCAGCAGTTCTGCGGGAGGCTCTAATGAAAAACTGTTTTTT. The variable domain in full, with the rest retrieved from reference TRBV28 and TRBJ1-4, is DVKVTQSSRYLVKRTGEKVFLECVQDMDHENMFWYRQDPGLGLRLIYFSYDVKMKEKGDIPEGYSVSREKKERFSLILESASTNQTSMYLCASSSAGGSNEKLFFGSGTQLSVL.

This CDR3 is CASSIRGQGTGEQYF. The CDR3 nucleotides read TGCGCCAGCAGCATCAGGGGACAGGGGACGGGCGAGCAGTACTTC. This chain uses TRBV5-1 with TRBJ2-7; 10 positions match TRBD1. Trimming took 4 bases from V and 6 from J; bases not matched to a gene: 10. CDR3 length: 15 amino acids. The V gene's germline CDR1 is SGHRS and CDR2 YFSETQ.

The rearrangement links TRBV27 to TRBJ2-7; D gene unclear. The CDR3 has 13 amino acids. Trimming shortened V by 0 bases and J by 4 bases, and 7 bases separated the two germline ends. Germline CDR1 reads MNHEY; CDR2 reads SMNVEV (reference sequence). The CDR3 DNA reads as TGTGCCAGCAGTTTATCATCTTATTACGAGCAGTACTTC. It is translated as CASSLSSYYEQYF.

The chain combines TRBV19 with TRBJ1-2, with TRBD1 matching 7 bases. The CDR3 has 15 amino acids. V dropped 1 base and J dropped 5; count of bases not matched to a gene: 7. In germline, CDR1 is LNHDA, CDR2 SQIVND (reference sequence). The CDR3 DNA reads as TGTGCCAGTAGTATAGCCCGGACAGGTTTATATGGCTACACCTTC. Its protein is CASSIARTGLYGYTF.

This rearrangement joins TRBV18 to TRBJ2-1; TRBD1 matches at 11 bases. The CDR3 covers 14 residues. Germline trimming cut 6 bases from V and 8 bases from J; bases unmatched to any gene: 6. Germline loops: CDR1 KGHSH, CDR2 LQKENI. This CDR3 is CASSDRGQVDEQFF. The CDR3, as DNA: TGTGCCAGCTCGGACAGGGGGCAAGTCGATGAGCAGTTCTTC.

This clone was detected only once. The V gene is TRBV29-1, the J gene TRBJ1-1, with TRBD1 as a possible D gene (6 bases). Trimming left V 4 bases short and J 1 base short, with 10 bases between. The CDR3 totals 13 residues. Germline assignment: CDR1 SQVTM and CDR2 ANQGSEA. DNA of the CDR3: TGCAGCGTTGTCAGGACAGCGAACACTGAAGCTTTCTTT. This translates into CSVVRTANTEAFF.

V is TRBV5-6 and J is TRBJ1-5, with TRBD1 identical over 10 bases. The CDR3 has 15 residues. CDR1 and CDR2 (germline): SGHDT, YYEEEE. After removal of 4 bases from V and 6 bases from J, the junction contained 7 bases not matched to a gene. CDR3 region: CASSPDRGLTQPQHF. CDR3 nucleotides: TGTGCCAGCAGCCCAGACAGGGGGCTCACTCAGCCCCAGCATTTT.

The gene calls are TRBV7-6 and TRBJ2-1; the match to TRBD2 covers 8 bases. J lost 5 bases, V lost 4 bases, and 4 bases had no gene match. This CDR3 has 14 amino acids. The germline V gene has CDR1 SGHVS and CDR2 FNYEAQ. The CDR3, as DNA: TGTGCCAGCAGCTCGGGACTAGTCCACAATGAGCAGTTCTTC. It translates to CASSSGLVHNEQFF.

The chain recombines TRBV28 with TRBJ1-5, with no clear D. This CDR3 spans 13 amino acids. Germline values: CDR1 MDHEN, CDR2 SYDVKM. The V gene lost 3 bases and the J gene lost 6 bases, with 9 bases spanning the gap. The CDR3 nucleotides are TGTGCCAGCAGTTTCGGGGAGGTTCAGCCCCAGCATTTT. Its protein product is CASSFGEVQPQHF.

The chain couples TRBV6-5 to TRBJ2-7; a weak D match, TRBD2 (7 bases). CDR1 is MNHEY and CDR2 is SVGAGI in the germline V gene. Trimming removed 8 bases from V and 2 bases from J, with 16 bases in between. The CDR3 runs to 14 residues. Here the CDR3 reads CASLLRGAPYEQYF. In nucleotides, the CDR3 is TGTGCCAGCCTACTACGGGGGGCGCCCTACGAGCAGTACTTC.

V is TRBV18 and J is TRBJ2-7, with 11 bases matching TRBD1. CDR1 and CDR2 from the germline V gene are KGHSH and LQKENI. The CDR3 consists of 16 residues. V lost 3 bases to trimming and J lost 5 bases; unmatched junction nucleotides: 9. This chain's CDR3 is CASSPTGTGGSHEQYF. In DNA form, the CDR3 reads TGTGCCAGCTCACCTACCGGGACAGGGGGGTCCCACGAGCAGTACTTC. The full variable domain, with the rest looked up from reference TRBV18 and TRBJ2-7, is NAGVMQNPRHLVRRRGQEARLRCSPMKGHSHVYWYRQLPEEGLKFMVYLQKENIIDESGMPKERFSAEFPKEGPSILRIQQVVRGDSAAYFCASSPTGTGGSHEQYFGPGTRLTVT.

The chain joins TRBV3-1 (or the pseudogene TRBV3-2) to TRBJ2-1; D remains ambiguous. The germline gives CDR1 LGHDT, CDR2 YNNKEL (reference sequence). V lost 5 bases and J 5 bases, leaving 16 bases between the germline ends. The CDR3 consists of 15 residues. Written as DNA, the CDR3 is TGTGCCAGCAGCGGCGAAGGCGGAAGGAACAATGAGCAGTTCTTC. Its translation: CASSGEGGRNNEQFF.

This chain connects TRBV27 to TRBJ2-5; possible D gene TRBD2, 6 bases. This CDR3 comprises 14 residues. The germline V and J ends were trimmed by 2 bases and 5 bases, with 12 bases remaining between them. In germline, CDR1 is MNHEY, CDR2 SMNVEV (reference sequence). The CDR3 coding sequence is TGTGCCAGCAGTTTAGACGGGGGAGAGGAGACCCAGTACTTC. This codes for CASSLDGGEETQYF.